This is a list of T cell receptor beta chains from one sample in a study of blood T cell repertoires in COVID-19. Clones were read by immunoSEQ multiplex PCR, and TCRdb kept only the in-frame ones, dropping some. This sample yields 270,000 or so clones, of which 81% are seen a single time; under 3% belongs to the top ten. The sample taken for sequencing was peripheral blood. These receptors were taken from a woman aged 55-70 years with active or convalescent COVID-19. Each CDR3 is given with its conserved first and last residue. A D gene is named only where the DNA matches it firmly. Rows may omit the clone size; those that give it use once, few, many or a size class.

D gene,clone size,J gene,V gene,CDR3 DNA,CDR3 protein
-,-,TRBJ1-4,TRBV6-5,TGTGCCAGCAGTCTACAGGGAACTAATGAAAAACTGTTTTTT,CASSLQGTNEKLFF
-,-,TRBJ1-3,TRBV4-1,TGCGCCAGCAGCCAACGGGATACCATATATTTT,CASSQRDTIYF
TRBD2,-,TRBJ2-7,TRBV28,TGTGCCAGCATGTCGTGGCTAGCGGGGGGTTTAACCTACGAGCAGTACTTC,CASMSWLAGGLTYEQYF
-,-,TRBJ1-1,TRBV25-1,TGTGCCAGCATCAAAACGGGGTTCGTAGCTGAAGCTTTCTTT,CASIKTGFVAEAFF
-,-,TRBJ2-1,TRBV4-2,TGTGCCAGCAGCCAAGATCTCAGACAGGTCTACAATGAGCAGTTCTTC,CASSQDLRQVYNEQFF
-,-,TRBJ2-3,TRBV20-1,TGCAGTGCCCAGGGTGAAGATACGCAGTATTTT,CSAQGEDTQYF
-,-,TRBJ2-2,TRBV5-6,TGTGCCAGCACCTACCGGGGGAACACCGGGGAGCTGTTTTTT,CASTYRGNTGELFF
-,few,TRBJ2-7,TRBV7-6,TGTGCCAGCAGCGTCACCCCGGGCTCCTACGAGCAGTACTTC,CASSVTPGSYEQYF
-,-,TRBJ2-3,TRBV11-3,TGTGCCAGCAGCCCCAACCAGGGAGATACGCAGTATTTT,CASSPNQGDTQYF
-,-,TRBJ2-5,TRBV2,TGTGCCAGCAGTGAGGGCGGAGGGGAGACCCAGTACTTC,CASSEGGGETQYF
-,-,TRBJ1-6,TRBV5-5,TGTGCCAGCAGCCCATCCCAGGGGTCTAATTCACCCCTCCACTTT,CASSPSQGSNSPLHF
TRBD1,-,TRBJ1-1,TRBV18,TGTGCCAGCTCACCTGAAACCGGGACAGGTAACACTGAAGCTTTCTTT,CASSPETGTGNTEAFF
-,-,TRBJ2-7,TRBV7-9,TGTGCCAGCAGCCCACTCTCCTACGAGCAGTACTTC,CASSPLSYEQYF
-,few,TRBJ1-2,TRBV6-5,TGTGCCAGCAGTTACCGGGAGGCCTATGGCTACACCTTC,CASSYREAYGYTF
-,-,TRBJ1-2,TRBV7-8,TGTGCCAGCAGCTTAGTGTTTAGAGTACTTGGCTATGGCTACACCTTC,CASSLVFRVLGYGYTF
TRBD1,-,TRBJ2-7,TRBV10-3,TGTGCCATCAGTGAGGGGGCACGGACAGGAGCCTACGAGCAGTACTTC,CAISEGARTGAYEQYF
-,-,TRBJ2-4,TRBV7-9,TGTGCCAGCAGCTCAAAACTGGACATTCAGTACTTC,CASSSKLDIQYF
TRBD2,-,TRBJ2-3,TRBV29-1,TGCAGCGTTTCCCCGGGAGGGCGGGGTACGCAGTATTTT,CSVSPGGRGTQYF
-,-,TRBJ2-1,TRBV2,TGTGCCAGCAGTGAAAATACTGGCGGCAATGAGCAGTTCTTC,CASSENTGGNEQFF
TRBD1,few,TRBJ1-6,TRBV19,TGTGCCAGTAGTATTGGGACAGGGGGGGGAATCAATTCACCCCTCCACTTT,CASSIGTGGGINSPLHF
-,-,TRBJ1-4,TRBV18,TGTGCCAGCTCACCACGGAGGGCTCTCGATGAAAAACTGTTTTTT,CASSPRRALDEKLFF
TRBD1,once,TRBJ1-5,TRBV5-5,TGTGCCAGCAGCGGGACGGGACAGGGTGATCAGCCCCAGCATTTT,CASSGTGQGDQPQHF